This T cell receptor beta chain came from a study of T-cell reconstitution after alpha-beta-depleted transplantation in children. For TCRbeta, the library was prepared with unique molecular identifiers. TCRdb fed the PCR reads into MiXCR, producing one record per CDR3 protein. In the table there are about 410,000 distinct CDR3 sequences, roughly 20% of which are singletons. This clonotype was seen only once. V was shortened by 8 bases and J by 4 bases, with 6 bases between the two germline ends. The CDR3 spans 10 residues. CDR1 and CDR2 (germline): SNHLY, FYNNEI. The specimen comprised PBMCs from the stem cell graft donor, sampled from the stem cell graft. The TCR comes from a human donor who donated a stem cell graft to a child with acute myeloid leukemia. The gene calls are TRBV2 and TRBJ2-7; D gene uncertain. CDR3 in amino acids: CASHIYEQYF. DNA of the CDR3: TGTGCCAGCCACATTTACGAGCAGTACTTC.